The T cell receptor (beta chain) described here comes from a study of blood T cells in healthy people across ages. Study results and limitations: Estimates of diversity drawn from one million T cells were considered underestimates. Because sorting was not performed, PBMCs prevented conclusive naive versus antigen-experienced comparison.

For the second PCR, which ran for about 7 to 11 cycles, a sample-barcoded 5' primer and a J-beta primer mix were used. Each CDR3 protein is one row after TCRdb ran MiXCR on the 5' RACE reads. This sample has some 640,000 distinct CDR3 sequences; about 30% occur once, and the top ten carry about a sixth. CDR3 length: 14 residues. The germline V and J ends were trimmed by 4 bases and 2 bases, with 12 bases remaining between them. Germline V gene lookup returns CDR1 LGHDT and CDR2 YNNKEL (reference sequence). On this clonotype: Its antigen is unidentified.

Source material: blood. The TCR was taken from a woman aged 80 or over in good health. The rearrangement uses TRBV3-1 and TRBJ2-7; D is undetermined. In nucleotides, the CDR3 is TGTGCCAGCAGCCCCTGGAGTTCCACCTACGAGCAGTACTTC. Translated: CASSPWSSTYEQYF.